These 25 T cell receptor beta chains originate from one sample sequenced in a study of CD8+CD57+ T cells in acquired aplastic anemia. The patients chosen for sequencing had shown expansion of CD8+CD57+ cells (detected by flow cytometry). TCR beta VDJ and CDR3 profiles were obtained from a genomic DNA template. Each CDR3 protein is one row after TCRdb ran MiXCR on the reads. The sample holds about 150,000 distinct CDR3 sequences, roughly 49% seen once. Sample: sorted CD4+, CD8+, or CD8+CD57+ T cells (not recorded which) from PBMCs. The receptors stem from a human donor with aplastic anemia.

The chain joins TRBV2 to TRBJ1-3; TRBD1 is a possible D gene (5 bases). In germline, CDR1 is SNHLY, CDR2 FYNNEI. V shed 4 bases and J shed 0 bases, with 7 bases lying between them. There are 14 residues in the CDR3. The CDR3 region is CASSGQPSGNTIYF. The CDR3 DNA follows: TGTGCCAGCAGTGGACAGCCCTCTGGAAACACCATATATTTT.

V usage is TRBV3-1 and J usage is TRBJ2-3; D may be TRBD1 (5 bases). The CDR3 contains 15 residues. The germline CDR1 and CDR2 sequences are LGHDT and YNNKEL (reference sequence). V was shortened by 1 base and J by 3 bases, with 11 bases between the two germline ends. CDR3 region: CASSQAGRETDTQYF. DNA of the CDR3: TGTGCCAGCAGCCAAGCGGGCAGGGAAACAGATACGCAGTATTTT.

The rearrangement uses TRBV19 and TRBJ1-6; D unresolved. This CDR3 spans 13 amino acids. Trimming took 5 bases from V and 7 from J, leaving 9 bases between them. Germline V lookup: CDR1 LNHDA, CDR2 SQIVND (reference sequence). CDR3 bases: TGTGCCAGTAGTGAGGCTCAGAATTCACCCCTCCACTTT. Translation gives CASSEAQNSPLHF. Full variable domain (remainder filled in from reference TRBV19 and TRBJ1-6): DGGITQSPKYLFRKEGQNVTLSCEQNLNHDAMYWYRQDPGQGLRLIYYSQIVNDFQKGDIAEGYSVSREKKESFPLTVTSAQKNPTAFYLCASSEAQNSPLHFGNGTRLTVT.

This clonotype was picked up many times. This rearrangement joins TRBV12-3 or TRBV12-4 to TRBJ1-5; D remains unclear. Trimming took 3 bases from V and 1 from J, leaving 4 bases between them. The CDR3 loop spans 13 amino acids. The CDR3 DNA follows: TGTGCCAGCAGTTTGGCCAGCAATCAGCCCCAGCATTTT. Translating gives CASSLASNQPQHF.

This clonotype was observed a handful of times. The chain links TRBV29-1 to TRBJ2-7, with 7 positions matching TRBD1. Germline assignment: CDR1 SQVTM and CDR2 ANQGSEA. The CDR3 loop spans 14 amino acids. V was pared by 2 bases and J by 2 bases, with 6 bases of the junction left unmatched. CDR3 loop: CSVESVQGAYEQYF. The DNA for the CDR3 is TGCAGCGTTGAATCTGTCCAGGGGGCCTACGAGCAGTACTTC.

The rearrangement joins TRBV7-2 to TRBJ1-2; D call uncertain. Trimming shortened V by 1 base and J by 7 bases, and 7 bases separated the two germline ends. The CDR3 contains 12 residues. Germline V gives CDR1 SGHTA, CDR2 FQGNSA. CDR3 sequence reads: CASSLDALGYTF. The CDR3 nucleotides are TGTGCCAGCAGCTTAGATGCCCTTGGCTACACCTTC.

The genes are TRBV10-2 and TRBJ2-3; TRBD2 agrees at 11 bases. Germline-derived CDR1 and CDR2 are WSHSY and SAAADI. The CDR3 has 16 residues. V lost 4 bases to trimming and J lost 5 bases; unmatched junction nucleotides: 8. The CDR3 DNA is TGCGCCAGCAGTGGGCTTAGCGGGAGGGCCGGAGATACGCAGTATTTT. Protein product: CASSGLSGRAGDTQYF.

This chain connects TRBV29-1 to TRBJ1-1; D remains unclear. V was shortened by 4 bases and J by 2 bases, with 8 bases between the two germline ends. CDR3 length: 12 amino acids. CDR1 and CDR2 from the germline V gene are SQVTM and ANQGSEA. Here the CDR3 DNA reads TGCAGCGTTGTAAATAGCAACACTGAAGCTTTCTTT. Protein: CSVVNSNTEAFF.

J is TRBJ1-2 and V is TRBV20-1; the D gene is possibly TRBD1 (5 bases). The CDR3 has 11 residues. V lost 6 bases and J lost 7, with 12 bases in between. Germline CDR1 is DFQATT and CDR2 is SNEGSKA (reference sequence). CDR3 nucleotide sequence: TGCAGTGCGACCCCTGGGGGTGGCTACACCTTC. Protein sequence: CSATPGGGYTF.

This chain links TRBV10-1 with TRBJ2-7, with 9 nucleotides matching TRBD1. The length of the CDR3 is 18 residues. The junction had 16 bases not matched to a gene; V was cut back by 4 bases and J by 3 bases. Germline loops: CDR1 WNHNN, CDR2 SYGVQD (reference sequence). The CDR3 DNA is TGCGCCAGCAGTGGGAAGGGTAAAGGGACAGGGTCTTTCTACGAGCAGTACTTC. It encodes CASSGKGKGTGSFYEQYF.

CDR3 coding DNA: TGTGCCAGCTGGGATAACTATGGCTACACCTTC. Residues: CASWDNYGYTF. V usage is TRBV2 and J usage is TRBJ1-2; D is unclear. Trimming took 8 bases from V and 1 from J, leaving 5 bases between them. The CDR3 runs 11 residues. Germline V gives CDR1 SNHLY, CDR2 FYNNEI.

The rearrangement joins TRBV4-1 to TRBJ2-3, with TRBD2 identical over 8 bases. The germline gives CDR1 MGHRA, CDR2 YSYEKL. J lost 1 base, V lost 1 base, and 1 base had no gene match. The CDR3 extends over 15 amino acids. The CDR3 loop is CASSQVSGGTDTQYF. The DNA for the CDR3 is TGCGCCAGCAGCCAAGTTAGCGGGGGCACAGATACGCAGTATTTT.

The chain carries TRBV5-1 and TRBJ2-7; D is undetermined. Trimming stripped 0 bases from V and 5 bases from J, with 12 bases between. From germline, CDR1 is SGHRS and CDR2 YFSETQ. The CDR3 consists of 14 residues. CDR3: CASSLAVTPNEQYF. The CDR3 DNA follows: TGCGCCAGCAGCTTGGCCGTTACACCCAACGAGCAGTACTTC.

Many counts were recorded for this clonotype. The J gene is TRBJ1-1, the V gene TRBV20-1; D might be TRBD1 (5 bases). Germline CDR1 DFQATT, CDR2 SNEGSKA (reference sequence). The CDR3 loop spans 15 amino acids. V shed 1 base and J shed 0 bases, with 12 bases lying between them. The CDR3 reads CSARGTGHMNTEAFF. The CDR3 DNA is TGCAGTGCTAGAGGAACAGGACATATGAACACTGAAGCTTTCTTT.

As regards this clonotype: At one end, the junction sequence differs from germline, possibly due to a read error. The gene calls are TRBV20-1 and TRBJ2-3; maybe TRBD1 (5 bases). The CDR3 totals 13 residues. Germline CDR1 DFQATT, CDR2 SNEGSKA (reference sequence). The chain's CDR3 is CSTALQGRDMQYF. CDR3 DNA: TGCAGTACTGCCCTCCAGGGAAGAGATATGCAGTATTTT.

The chain's CDR3 is CASSLAGTLGPTEAFF. DNA of the CDR3: TGTGCCAGCAGCTTGGCCGGCACTTTGGGACCCACTGAAGCTTTCTTT. The V gene is TRBV5-6, the J gene TRBJ1-1, with D possibly being TRBD1 (5 bases). The length of the CDR3 is 16 residues. V lost 0 bases to trimming and J lost 4 bases, with 16 bases between them. CDR1 and CDR2 from the germline V gene are SGHDT and YYEEEE.

A remark on this clonotype: Lacking the conserved final phenylalanine or tryptophan, this CDR3 likely reflects a read error. The V and J genes are TRBV20-1 and TRBJ1-1, with a tentative D call TRBD1 (5 bases). Germline assignment: CDR1 DFQATT and CDR2 SNEGSKA (reference sequence). V dropped 4 bases and J dropped 5 bases, with 11 bases sitting between them. The CDR3 is made up of 12 amino acids. The CDR3 DNA sequence: TGCAGTGCTATGCGACAGACTACTGAAGCTTTCGTT. Translated: CSAMRQTTEAFV.

This clonotype was detected only a few times. V and J are TRBV10-3 and TRBJ2-7, with 7 nucleotides matching TRBD1. The V gene end was trimmed by 7 bases and the J gene end by 2 bases; junction bases not matched to a gene: 2. Per the germline V gene, CDR1 is ENHRY and CDR2 is SYGVKD. CDR3 size: 12 residues. CDR3 nucleotides: TGTGCCATCATGGGACAGACCTACGAGCAGTACTTC. Encoded protein: CAIMGQTYEQYF.

This clonotype was detected many times. The chain employs TRBV9 and TRBJ2-2; TRBD1 matches 8 bases. The J segment lost 7 bases and the V segment lost 0 bases, leaving 8 bases of the junction unmatched. CDR3 length: 16 residues. CDR1 and CDR2 (germline): SGDLS, YYNGEE. In DNA form, the CDR3 reads TGTGCCAGCAGCGTAGTGGACAGGGTACCAGGCGGGGAGCTGTTTTTT. It yields the protein CASSVVDRVPGGELFF.

In its sample, this clonotype was seen once. The J gene is TRBJ2-7, the V gene TRBV7-9; 7 bases match TRBD1. The CDR3 is 14 residues long. The ends lost 7 bases at V and 3 bases at J; junction bases unmatched: 9. Germline V gene lookup returns CDR1 SEHNR and CDR2 FQNEAQ (reference sequence). As DNA, the CDR3 is TGTGCCAGCACCTCTACGCGACAGGGCTACGAGCAGTACTTC. Its protein is CASTSTRQGYEQYF. Complete variable domain (other parts from reference TRBV7-9 and TRBJ2-7): DTGVSQNPRHKITKRGQNVTFRCDPISEHNRLYWYRQTLGQGPEFLTYFQNEAQLEKSRLLSDRFSAERPKGSFSTLEIQRTEQGDSAMYLCASTSTRQGYEQYFGPGTRLTVT.

The rearrangement joins TRBV7-8 to TRBJ1-1; no firm D call. V lost 6 bases and J lost 2, with 7 bases in between. The CDR3 runs 12 residues. Germline V lookup: CDR1 SGHVS, CDR2 FQNEAQ. This CDR3 reads CASRKTNTEAFF. CDR3 coding DNA: TGTGCCAGCAGGAAGACTAACACTGAAGCTTTCTTT.

This clonotype was seen just once. The V and J genes are TRBV6-5 and TRBJ1-2; D not certain. Germline V gene lookup returns CDR1 MNHEY and CDR2 SVGAGI. The CDR3 runs 14 residues. Trimming took off 5 bases at V and 6 bases at J, with 16 bases between the two ends. The CDR3 coding sequence is TGTGCCAGCAGTCCGTCGTACCAATGGGATGGCTACACCTTC. It encodes CASSPSYQWDGYTF.

The gene calls are TRBV2 and TRBJ2-7; no clear D gene. The germline gives CDR1 SNHLY, CDR2 FYNNEI. The CDR3 spans 12 residues. Trimming removed 4 bases at V and 6 bases at J, with 10 bases between. The CDR3 is CASSVSGLEQYF. In DNA form, the CDR3 reads TGTGCCAGCAGTGTGTCAGGTCTCGAGCAGTACTTC.

The chain is built from TRBV19 and TRBJ1-4, with 9 bases aligning to TRBD1. The CDR3 runs 15 residues. CDR1 and CDR2 (germline): LNHDA, SQIVND (reference sequence). The trim removed 5 bases at V and 7 bases at J, leaving 8 bases unmatched. The CDR3 protein is CASSDGQGTSEKLFF. DNA of the CDR3: TGTGCCAGTAGTGACGGACAGGGGACGAGTGAAAAACTGTTTTTT.

The chain carries TRBV20-1 and TRBJ2-7, with TRBD2 matching over 10 bases. Germline V gene sequence: CDR1 DFQATT, CDR2 SNEGSKA (reference sequence). This CDR3 has 14 amino acids. Unmatched junction bases numbered 8, after V lost 2 bases and J lost 7 bases. CDR3 sequence (DNA): TGCAGTGCTAGATCAAACCGACTAGCGGGTGAGCAGTACTTC. Protein product: CSARSNRLAGEQYF.